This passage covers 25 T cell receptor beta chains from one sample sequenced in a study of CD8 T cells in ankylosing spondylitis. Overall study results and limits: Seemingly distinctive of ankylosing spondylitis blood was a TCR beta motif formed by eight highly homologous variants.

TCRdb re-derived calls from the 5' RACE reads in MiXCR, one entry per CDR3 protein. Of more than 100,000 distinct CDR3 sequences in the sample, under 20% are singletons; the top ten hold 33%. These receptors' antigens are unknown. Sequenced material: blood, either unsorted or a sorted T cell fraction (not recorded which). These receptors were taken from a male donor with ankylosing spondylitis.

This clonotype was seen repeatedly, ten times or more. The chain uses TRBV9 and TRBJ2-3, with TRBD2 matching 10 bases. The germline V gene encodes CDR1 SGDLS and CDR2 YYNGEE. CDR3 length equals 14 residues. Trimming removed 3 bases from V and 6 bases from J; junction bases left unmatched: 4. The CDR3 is CASSELAGTDTQYF. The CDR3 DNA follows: TGTGCCAGCAGCGAACTAGCGGGAACCGATACGCAGTATTTT.

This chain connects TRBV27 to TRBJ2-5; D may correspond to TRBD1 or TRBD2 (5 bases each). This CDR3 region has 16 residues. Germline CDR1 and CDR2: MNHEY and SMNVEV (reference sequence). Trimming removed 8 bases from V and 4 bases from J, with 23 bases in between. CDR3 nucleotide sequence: TGTGCCAGCTACGCTCAGGGAGACGGCGCAGGAGAGACCCAGTACTTC. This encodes CASYAQGDGAGETQYF.

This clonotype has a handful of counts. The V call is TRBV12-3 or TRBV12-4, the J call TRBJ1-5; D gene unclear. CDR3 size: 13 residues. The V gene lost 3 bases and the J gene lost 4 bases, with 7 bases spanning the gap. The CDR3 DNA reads TGTGCCAGCAGTTTCGGTCTAAATCAGCCCCAGCATTTT. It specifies CASSFGLNQPQHF.

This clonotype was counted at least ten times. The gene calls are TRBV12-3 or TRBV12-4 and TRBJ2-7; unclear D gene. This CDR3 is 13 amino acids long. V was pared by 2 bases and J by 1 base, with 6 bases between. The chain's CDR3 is CASSLLESYEQYF. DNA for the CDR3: TGTGCCAGCAGTTTACTTGAGTCCTACGAGCAGTACTTC.

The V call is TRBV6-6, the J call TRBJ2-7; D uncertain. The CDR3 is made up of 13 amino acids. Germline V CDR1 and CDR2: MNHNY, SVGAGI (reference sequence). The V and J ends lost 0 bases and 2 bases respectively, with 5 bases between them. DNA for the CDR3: TGTGCCAGCAGTTACTCGCATGCCTACGAGCAGTACTTC. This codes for CASSYSHAYEQYF.

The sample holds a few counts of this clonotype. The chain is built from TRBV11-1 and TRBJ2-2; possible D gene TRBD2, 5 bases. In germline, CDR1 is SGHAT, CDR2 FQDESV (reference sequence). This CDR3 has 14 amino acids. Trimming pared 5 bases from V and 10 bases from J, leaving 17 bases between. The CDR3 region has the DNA TGTGCCAGCAGCCTGAGCGGTGTCCGGGTGGAGCTGTTTTTT. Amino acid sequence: CASSLSGVRVELFF.

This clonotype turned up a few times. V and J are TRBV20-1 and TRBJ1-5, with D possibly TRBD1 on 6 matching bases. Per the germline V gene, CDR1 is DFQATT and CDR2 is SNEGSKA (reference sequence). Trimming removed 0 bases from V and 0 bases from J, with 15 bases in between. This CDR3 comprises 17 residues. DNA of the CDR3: TGCAGTGCTAGAGATACAGAAAGGGGGTATAGCAATCAGCCCCAGCATTTT. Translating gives CSARDTERGYSNQPQHF.

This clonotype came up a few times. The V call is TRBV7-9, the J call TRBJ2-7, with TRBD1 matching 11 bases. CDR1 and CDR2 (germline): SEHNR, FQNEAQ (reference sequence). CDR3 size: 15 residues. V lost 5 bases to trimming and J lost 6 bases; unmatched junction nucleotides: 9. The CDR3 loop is CASSGKGQGVPEQYF. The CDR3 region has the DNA TGTGCCAGCAGCGGAAAGGGACAGGGGGTTCCCGAGCAGTACTTC.

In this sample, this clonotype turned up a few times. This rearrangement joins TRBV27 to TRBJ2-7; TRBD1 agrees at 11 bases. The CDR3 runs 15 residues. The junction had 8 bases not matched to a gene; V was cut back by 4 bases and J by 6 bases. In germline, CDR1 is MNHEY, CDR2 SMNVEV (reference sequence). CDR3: CASSWTGTGGFEQYF. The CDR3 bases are TGTGCCAGCAGTTGGACCGGGACAGGGGGTTTCGAGCAGTACTTC.

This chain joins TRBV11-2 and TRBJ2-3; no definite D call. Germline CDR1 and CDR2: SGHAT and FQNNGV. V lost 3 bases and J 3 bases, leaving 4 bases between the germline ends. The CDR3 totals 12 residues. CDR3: CASSFFTDTQYF. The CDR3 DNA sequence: TGTGCCAGCAGCTTCTTTACAGATACGCAGTATTTT.

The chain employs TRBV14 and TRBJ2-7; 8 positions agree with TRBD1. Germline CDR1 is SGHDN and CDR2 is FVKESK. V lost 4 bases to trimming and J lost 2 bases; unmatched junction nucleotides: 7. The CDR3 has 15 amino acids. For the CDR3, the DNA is TGTGCCAGCAGCCCGACAGGGGTAATTCCCTACGAGCAGTACTTC. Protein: CASSPTGVIPYEQYF.

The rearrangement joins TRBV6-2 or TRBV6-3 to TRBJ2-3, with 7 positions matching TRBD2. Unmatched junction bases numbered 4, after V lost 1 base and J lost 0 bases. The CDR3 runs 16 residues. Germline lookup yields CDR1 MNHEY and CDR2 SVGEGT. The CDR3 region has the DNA TGTGCCAGCAGTTACTTGGGTAGCGGGAGCACAGATACGCAGTATTTT. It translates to CASSYLGSGSTDTQYF.

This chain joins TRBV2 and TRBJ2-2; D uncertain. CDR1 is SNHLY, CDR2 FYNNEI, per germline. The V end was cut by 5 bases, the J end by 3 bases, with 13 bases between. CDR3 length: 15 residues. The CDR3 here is CASSPHKGDTGELFF. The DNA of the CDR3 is TGTGCCAGCAGTCCCCACAAGGGTGACACCGGGGAGCTGTTTTTT.

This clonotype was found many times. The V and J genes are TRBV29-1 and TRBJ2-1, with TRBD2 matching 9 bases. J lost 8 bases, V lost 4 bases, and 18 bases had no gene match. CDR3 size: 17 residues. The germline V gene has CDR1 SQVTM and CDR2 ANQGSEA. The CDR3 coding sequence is TGCAGCGTTGCCGGAGGTGGCGGGAGGGCCTTCCTCGATGAGCAGTTCTTC. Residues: CSVAGGGGRAFLDEQFF.

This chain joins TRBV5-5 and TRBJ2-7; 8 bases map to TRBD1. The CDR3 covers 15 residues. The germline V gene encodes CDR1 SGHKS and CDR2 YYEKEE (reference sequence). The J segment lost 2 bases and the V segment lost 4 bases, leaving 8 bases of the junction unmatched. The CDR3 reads CASSPPRTGTYEQYF. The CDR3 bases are TGTGCCAGCAGCCCCCCTAGGACAGGGACCTACGAGCAGTACTTC.

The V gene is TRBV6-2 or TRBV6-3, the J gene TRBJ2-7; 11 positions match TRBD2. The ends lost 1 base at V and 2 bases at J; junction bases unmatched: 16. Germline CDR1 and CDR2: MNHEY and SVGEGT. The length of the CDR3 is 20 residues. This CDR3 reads CASSYFISVTGLADPYEQYF. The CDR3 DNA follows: TGTGCCAGCAGTTACTTCATATCCGTAACGGGACTAGCGGACCCCTACGAGCAGTACTTC.

DNA for the CDR3: TGTGCCACCAGTGATTTGACAGGGGGCCTCACAGATACGCAGTATTTT. Translating gives CATSDLTGGLTDTQYF. J is TRBJ2-3 and V is TRBV24-1, with TRBD1 identical over 9 bases. The CDR3 has 16 amino acids. Germline V lookup: CDR1 KGHDR, CDR2 SFDVKD. V dropped 0 bases and J dropped 2; count of bases not matched to a gene: 2.

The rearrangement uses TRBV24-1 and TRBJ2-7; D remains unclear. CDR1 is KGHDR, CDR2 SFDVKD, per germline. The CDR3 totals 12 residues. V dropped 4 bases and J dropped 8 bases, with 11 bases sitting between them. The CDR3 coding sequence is TGTGCCACCAGTGACGGATCTACTCAGCAGTACTTC. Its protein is CATSDGSTQQYF.

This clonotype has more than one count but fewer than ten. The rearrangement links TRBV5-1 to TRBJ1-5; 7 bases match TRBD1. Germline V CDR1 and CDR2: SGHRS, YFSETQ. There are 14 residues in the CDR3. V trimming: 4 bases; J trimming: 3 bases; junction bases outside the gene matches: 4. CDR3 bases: TGCGCCAGCAGCCCGACAGGGCTCAATCAGCCCCAGCATTTT. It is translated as CASSPTGLNQPQHF.

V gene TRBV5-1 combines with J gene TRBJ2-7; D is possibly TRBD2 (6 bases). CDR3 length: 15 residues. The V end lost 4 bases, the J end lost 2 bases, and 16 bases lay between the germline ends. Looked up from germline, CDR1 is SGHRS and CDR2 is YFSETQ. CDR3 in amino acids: CASSPGTSRAYEQYF. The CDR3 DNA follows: TGCGCCAGCAGCCCGGGGACTTCCAGGGCCTACGAGCAGTACTTC.

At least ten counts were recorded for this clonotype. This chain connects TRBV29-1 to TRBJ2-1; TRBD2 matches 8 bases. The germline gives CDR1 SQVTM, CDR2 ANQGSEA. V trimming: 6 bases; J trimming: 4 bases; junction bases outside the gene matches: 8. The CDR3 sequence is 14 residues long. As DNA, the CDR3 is TGCAGCGTCCCCCGGGAGGGCCGATACAATGAGCAGTTCTTC. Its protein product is CSVPREGRYNEQFF.

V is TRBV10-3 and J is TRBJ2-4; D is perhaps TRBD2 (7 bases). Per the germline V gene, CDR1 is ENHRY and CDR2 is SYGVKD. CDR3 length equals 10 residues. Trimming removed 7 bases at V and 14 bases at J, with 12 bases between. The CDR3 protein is CAIMGGPKYF. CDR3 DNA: TGTGCCATCATGGGGGGGCCTAAGTACTTC.

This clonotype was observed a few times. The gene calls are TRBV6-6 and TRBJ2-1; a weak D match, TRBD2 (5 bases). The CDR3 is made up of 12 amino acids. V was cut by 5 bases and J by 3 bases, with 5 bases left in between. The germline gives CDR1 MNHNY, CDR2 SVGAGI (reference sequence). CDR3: CASSRDYNEQFF. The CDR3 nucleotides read TGTGCCAGCAGTCGGGACTACAATGAGCAGTTCTTC.

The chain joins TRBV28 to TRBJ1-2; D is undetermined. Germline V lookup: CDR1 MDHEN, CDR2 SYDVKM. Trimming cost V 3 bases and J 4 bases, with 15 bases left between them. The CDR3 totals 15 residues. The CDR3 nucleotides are TGTGCCAGCAGTTTTTTGTCGGCAACCTTCTATGGCTACACCTTC. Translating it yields CASSFLSATFYGYTF.

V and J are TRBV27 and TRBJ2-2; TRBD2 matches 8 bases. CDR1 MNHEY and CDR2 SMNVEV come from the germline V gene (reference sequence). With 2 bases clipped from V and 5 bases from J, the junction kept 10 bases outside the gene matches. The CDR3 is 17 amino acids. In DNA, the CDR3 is TGTGCCAGCAGTTTAACCCTACCGGGAGGGGGAACCGGGGAGCTGTTTTTT. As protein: CASSLTLPGGGTGELFF.